These 27 T cell receptor beta chains came from one sample sequenced in a study of shared clonotypes between healthy human individuals. Here immunoSEQ multiplex PCR was the method, and the copy in TCRdb shows in-frame clones only, minus some. The sample consists of about 600,000 clones, roughly four fifths of them appearing once. The specimen was PBMCs. These receptor sequences come from a woman aged 40 to 50 in good health. Some clones in this sample may be carry-over from other donors' samples.

The genes are TRBV2 and TRBJ1-4, with D perhaps matching TRBD1 (6 bases). The CDR3 is 13 residues long. In germline, CDR1 is SNHLY, CDR2 FYNNEI. With 5 bases removed from V and 12 bases from J, the gap between germline ends came to 16 bases. The CDR3: CASSPEGDRELFF. CDR3 DNA: TGTGCCAGCAGTCCGGAGGGGGATAGGGAACTGTTTTTT.

This clone occurred once. The V gene is TRBV15, the J gene TRBJ2-2; 10 bases line up with TRBD2. CDR1 and CDR2 (germline): LNHNV, YYDKDF (reference sequence). The CDR3 is 17 amino acids. The V gene end was trimmed by 1 base and the J gene end by 0 bases; junction bases not matched to a gene: 2. The DNA for the CDR3 is TGTGCCACCAGCAGAGCGGGACTAGCGCCGAACACCGGGGAGCTGTTTTTT. Encoded protein: CATSRAGLAPNTGELFF. Using reference TRBV15 and TRBJ2-2 for the parts outside the CDR3, the full variable domain is DAMVIQNPRYQVTQFGKPVTLSCSQTLNHNVMYWYQQKSSQAPKLLFHYYDKDFNNEADTPDNFQSRRPNTSFCFLDIRSPGLGDTAMYLCATSRAGLAPNTGELFFGEGSRLTVL.

The CDR3 DNA follows: TGTGCCATCGGGACTACGGGAGATACGCAGTATTTT. It yields the protein CAIGTTGDTQYF. The chain has TRBV28 and TRBJ2-3; 7 bases are shared with TRBD2. Germline trimming cut 10 bases from V and 5 bases from J; bases unmatched to any gene: 6. This CDR3 has 12 residues. Germline V gives CDR1 MDHEN, CDR2 SYDVKM.

The CDR3 region has the DNA TGTGCCAGCAGCCCTCGTCCCGGGACAGGGACGGGTCCCGCCACCGGGGAGCTGTTTTTT. Protein sequence: CASSPRPGTGTGPATGELFF. The V gene is TRBV9, the J gene TRBJ2-2; 9 bases align to TRBD1. This CDR3 has 20 residues. V shed 4 bases, J shed 4 bases, and the junction held 20 bases outside the gene matches. From germline, CDR1 is SGDLS and CDR2 YYNGEE.

This chain uses TRBV6-6 with TRBJ1-1; unclear D gene. Looked up from germline, CDR1 is MNHNY and CDR2 is SVGAGI (reference sequence). This CDR3 has 13 residues. The V and J ends lost 5 bases and 10 bases respectively, with 17 bases between them. The CDR3: CASSNRGEGPAFF. CDR3 nucleotides: TGTGCCAGCAGTAACCGGGGTGAGGGCCCAGCTTTCTTT.

Note on this clone: Only one base separates this from a far larger clonotype, so it likely reflects a read error. The rearrangement joins TRBV10-3 to TRBJ1-2; D ambiguous. V lost 5 bases and J lost 2, with 9 bases in between. The length of the CDR3 is 13 residues. Germline V gene sequence: CDR1 ENHRY, CDR2 SYGVKD. Here the CDR3 reads CAISSNRNYGYTF. CDR3 DNA: TGTGCCATCAGTTCGAACAGAAACTATGGCTACACCTTC.

The chain joins TRBV7-3 to TRBJ1-1, with D possibly TRBD1 on 5 matching bases. V lost 3 bases, J lost 1 base, and 6 bases lay in between. Germline V gives CDR1 SGHTA, CDR2 FQGTGA. The CDR3 runs to 13 residues. CDR3: CASSFGANTEAFF. CDR3 in DNA: TGTGCCAGCAGCTTCGGGGCGAACACTGAAGCTTTCTTT.

The chain couples TRBV9 to TRBJ1-4, with D tentatively TRBD1 (6 bases). The CDR3 runs to 15 residues. Trimming took off 3 bases at V and 8 bases at J, with 17 bases between the two ends. Germline V gene lookup returns CDR1 SGDLS and CDR2 YYNGEE. The CDR3 region has the DNA TGTGCCAGCAGCGCAAGACAGGTGTCGGGCGAAAAACTGTTTTTT. Protein sequence: CASSARQVSGEKLFF.

As for this clone: This likely came from a read error, as a far larger clone is one base away. Other DNA sequences of this sample code for an identical CDR3. The chain has TRBV11-2 and TRBJ2-4, with 10 bases that match TRBD1. CDR1 is SGHAT and CDR2 is FQNNGV in the germline V gene. V shed 3 bases, J shed 9 bases, and the junction held 8 bases outside the gene matches. The CDR3 runs to 15 residues. For the CDR3, the DNA is TGTGCCAGCAGCTTGCCCTGGGACAGGGGACCCATTCAGTACTTC. Translating gives CASSLPWDRGPIQYF.

This sequence joins TRBV13 and TRBJ2-7; 10 bases map to TRBD2. Unmatched junction bases numbered 5, after V lost 0 bases and J lost 6 bases. From germline, CDR1 is PRHDT and CDR2 FYEKMQ (reference sequence). The CDR3 consists of 15 residues. CDR3 residues: CASSLGLAGVSEQYF. In DNA, the CDR3 is TGTGCCAGCAGCTTAGGTCTAGCGGGAGTTTCCGAGCAGTACTTC.

This chain uses TRBV19 with TRBJ1-1, with D tentatively TRBD1 (5 bases). CDR3 length: 16 amino acids. Germline CDR1 LNHDA, CDR2 SQIVND (reference sequence). The ends were cut back, 6 bases at V and 5 bases at J, with 22 bases in the middle. Written as DNA, the CDR3 is TGTGCCAGTAGGTCATCAGCCGGATACGGGGGGACTGAAGCTTTCTTT. Encoded protein: CASRSSAGYGGTEAFF.

The chain joins TRBV5-6 to TRBJ1-3, with no clear D. Trimming stripped 1 base from V and 0 bases from J, with 11 bases between. The CDR3 length is 16 residues. The germline V gene encodes CDR1 SGHDT and CDR2 YYEEEE. The DNA of the CDR3 is TGTGCCAGCAGCTTGAGACAACTTAACTCTGGAAACACCATATATTTT. Protein product: CASSLRQLNSGNTIYF.

The chain joins TRBV7-8 to TRBJ2-7; D could derive from TRBD1 or TRBD2 (5 bases each). Trimming cost V 6 bases and J 4 bases, with 22 bases left between them. In germline, CDR1 is SGHVS, CDR2 FQNEAQ. The CDR3 runs to 16 residues. The CDR3 here is CASRAFAGTHLYEQYF. CDR3 nucleotides: TGTGCCAGCAGAGCCTTTGCAGGGACCCACTTGTACGAGCAGTACTTC.

This clone was counted once. This sequence joins TRBV15 and TRBJ2-7, with TRBD1 as a possible D gene (5 bases). Per germline, CDR1 LNHNV and CDR2 YYDKDF (reference sequence). CDR3 length: 12 amino acids. Trimming stripped 8 bases from V and 3 bases from J, with 11 bases between. CDR3 residues: CATSERGYEQYF. CDR3 bases: TGTGCCACCTCGGAAAGGGGCTACGAGCAGTACTTC.

The V call is TRBV18, the J call TRBJ2-7; possibly TRBD1 for D (6 bases). V lost 0 bases to trimming and J lost 0 bases, with 9 bases between them. The CDR3 is made up of 15 amino acids. Germline V gives CDR1 KGHSH, CDR2 LQKENI. The CDR3 is CASSPPGALSYEQYF. CDR3 sequence (DNA): TGTGCCAGCTCACCACCGGGGGCCCTCTCCTACGAGCAGTACTTC.

This clone was recorded many times. V gene TRBV7-9 combines with J gene TRBJ1-1, with unresolved D. V lost 1 base and J 4 bases, leaving 16 bases between the germline ends. Germline V gene data show CDR1 as SEHNR and CDR2 as FQNEAQ (reference sequence). The CDR3 has 16 amino acids. Written as DNA, the CDR3 is TGTGCCAGCAGCTTAGGAGCTGGGGTGGGGAGCACTGAAGCTTTCTTT. Translating gives CASSLGAGVGSTEAFF.

V is TRBV30 and J is TRBJ2-7; D gene ambiguous. The CDR3 consists of 13 residues. Deletions cut 0 bases from V and 3 bases from J, with 9 bases between. The germline V gene has CDR1 GTSNPN and CDR2 SVGIG (reference sequence). The CDR3, as DNA: TGTGCCTGGAGTGTTTTGGTGGGCTACGAGCAGTACTTC. Translating gives CAWSVLVGYEQYF. The full variable domain, in which reference TRBV30 and TRBJ2-7 provide the parts outside the CDR3, is SQTIHQWPATLVQPVGSPLSLECTVEGTSNPNLYWYRQAAGRGLQLLFYSVGIGQISSEVPQNLSASRPQDRQFILSSKKLLLSDSGFYLCAWSVLVGYEQYFGPGTRLTVT.

This clone occurred a few times. The chain is built from TRBV5-4 and TRBJ1-1, with TRBD1 identical over 10 bases. The V gene end was trimmed by 2 bases and the J gene end by 11 bases; junction bases not matched to a gene: 9. The CDR3 extends over 14 amino acids. The germline CDR1 and CDR2 sequences are SGHNT and YYREEE (reference sequence). CDR3 sequence: CASSFTHDRGQAFF. CDR3 bases: TGTGCCAGCAGCTTCACCCACGACAGGGGGCAGGCTTTCTTT.

The V call is TRBV4-2, the J call TRBJ2-1; 8 bases align to TRBD2. J lost 4 bases, V lost 1 base, and 6 bases had no gene match. The CDR3 has 16 amino acids. CDR1 and CDR2 (germline): LGHNA, YNFKEQ. CDR3 nucleotides: TGTGCCAGCAGCCAAGCCTCCCGCGGGGGGTACAATGAGCAGTTCTTC. This codes for CASSQASRGGYNEQFF.

Turning to this clone: This specimen includes other DNA sequences encoding the same CDR3. The chain combines TRBV30 with TRBJ1-1, with D possibly TRBD1 on 5 matching bases. The CDR3 is 12 residues long. The V gene lost 5 bases and the J gene lost 0 bases, with 7 bases spanning the gap. Germline CDR1 and CDR2: GTSNPN and SVGIG (reference sequence). CDR3 sequence: CAWAGLNTEAFF. DNA of the CDR3: TGTGCCTGGGCGGGGCTGAACACTGAAGCTTTCTTT.

The chain carries TRBV10-2 and TRBJ2-7, with a weak D call TRBD1 (6 bases). V gave up 6 bases and J gave up 2 bases, with 14 bases separating them. The CDR3 is 14 residues long. Germline values: CDR1 WSHSY, CDR2 SAAADI. CDR3 sequence reads: CASRDSQLTYEQYF. CDR3 nucleotide sequence: TGCGCCAGCAGGGACAGCCAACTTACCTACGAGCAGTACTTC.

This clone was observed many times. The rearrangement joins TRBV2 to TRBJ1-5; D might be TRBD1 (6 bases). Trimming stripped 7 bases from V and 5 bases from J, with 24 bases between. This CDR3 contains 17 residues. Germline values: CDR1 SNHLY, CDR2 FYNNEI. CDR3 nucleotide sequence: TGTGCCAGCACGGGGGGCGCTGGGAGGCAGGGAGATCAGCCCCAGCATTTT. Its translation is CASTGGAGRQGDQPQHF.

J is TRBJ1-1 and V is TRBV9, with D unresolved. The CDR3 length is 14 residues. Trimming pared 1 base from V and 0 bases from J, leaving 7 bases between. CDR1 is SGDLS and CDR2 is YYNGEE in the germline V gene. The CDR3 coding sequence is TGTGCCAGCAGCGTAAGGGCAGTGAACACTGAAGCTTTCTTT. This sequence encodes CASSVRAVNTEAFF.

This clone showed up many times. The chain has TRBV29-1 and TRBJ1-1; D unresolved. Germline CDR1 and CDR2: SQVTM and ANQGSEA. V lost 4 bases and J lost 4, with 7 bases in between. This CDR3 contains 11 residues. The CDR3 reads CSVGWATEAFF. The CDR3 DNA reads as TGCAGCGTTGGGTGGGCCACTGAAGCTTTCTTT.

J is TRBJ2-5 and V is TRBV2, with D uncertain. This CDR3 spans 13 amino acids. CDR1 SNHLY and CDR2 FYNNEI come from the germline V gene. V was cut by 6 bases and J by 1 base, with 9 bases left in between. As DNA, the CDR3 is TGTGCCAGCAGCCCTAGGAGCCAAGAGACCCAGTACTTC. Amino acid sequence: CASSPRSQETQYF.

The gene calls are TRBV28 and TRBJ1-2, with 11 bases aligning to TRBD1. Germline-derived CDR1 and CDR2 are MDHEN and SYDVKM. The CDR3 loop spans 14 amino acids. V shed 4 bases, J shed 10 bases, and the junction held 8 bases outside the gene matches. In DNA, the CDR3 is TGTGCCAGCAGTTCCGCTCCGGGACAGGGGGACTACACCTTC. Residues: CASSSAPGQGDYTF.

The J gene is TRBJ1-1, the V gene TRBV14; D remains ambiguous. The V end lost 5 bases, the J end lost 2 bases, and 9 bases lay between the germline ends. Germline lookup yields CDR1 SGHDN and CDR2 FVKESK. The CDR3 is 13 amino acids. The CDR3 is CASSNTKNTEAFF. CDR3 sequence (DNA): TGTGCCAGCAGCAATACTAAAAACACTGAAGCTTTCTTT. Together with reference TRBV14 and TRBJ1-1, the CDR3 gives the full variable domain: EAGVTQFPSHSVIEKGQTVTLRCDPISGHDNLYWYRRVMGKEIKFLLHFVKESKQDESGMPNNRFLAERTGGTYSTLKVQPAELEDSGVYFCASSNTKNTEAFFGQGTRLTVV.